The T cell receptor (beta chain) under discussion was sequenced for a study of blood T cell repertoires in COVID-19. While infection was still active, Seattle patients were enrolled and then followed longitudinally. Libraries were prepared by immunoSEQ multiplex PCR; TCRdb keeps only in-frame clonotypes and omits some of them. Of fewer than 200,000 clones listed, 81% are singletons. V was pared by 2 bases and J by 7 bases, with 17 bases between. The CDR3 spans 14 residues. Looked up from germline, CDR1 is GTSNPN and CDR2 is SVGIG (reference sequence). Material for sequencing was peripheral blood. This clonotype was sampled from a middle-aged woman with COVID-19, enrolled during active disease. The J gene is TRBJ1-2, the V gene TRBV30; possible D gene TRBD1, 6 bases. This CDR3 is CAWSTARGGSGYTF. CDR3 coding DNA: TGTGCCTGGAGTACGGCTAGGGGGGGATCTGGCTACACCTTC.